This T cell receptor (beta chain) was observed in a study of Ad26.COV2.S vaccination and SARS-CoV-2 variants. Treatment reported: some 19 received Ad26.COV2.S at low or high dose, single or two shots; roughly five received placebo; per-sample allocation not given. At day 63 after the first vaccine or placebo injection, samples were drawn. This table comes from immunoSEQ multiplex PCR, and its TCRdb copy is limited to in-frame clones, with some not included. The repertoire consists of 350,000 to 450,000 clones, with approximately 89% occurring once and the leading ten covering 1.9%. There are 13 residues in the CDR3. The germline gives CDR1 MNHEY, CDR2 SVGAGI. After removal of 8 bases from V and 0 bases from J, the junction contained 3 bases not matched to a gene.

This TCR came from a person aged 18-60 years who received the Ad26.COV2.S COVID-19 vaccine or a placebo. Sample: peripheral blood, taken in a trial of Ad26.COV2.S vaccine versus placebo. J is TRBJ2-5 and V is TRBV6-5, with 7 bases matching TRBD1. The chain's CDR3 is CASEQGNQETQYF. DNA for the CDR3: TGTGCCAGCGAACAGGGGAACCAAGAGACCCAGTACTTC.